One and the same sample provided the 18 T cell receptor beta chains below, sequenced in a study of regulatory T cells in long-lasting Graves disease. Time point: newly diagnosed GD, antithyroid drugs for less than 3 months. PBMC RNA served as the TCR library source. The TCR beta library used iRepertoire HTBI primers with Arm-PCR amplification of CDR3. One entry per CDR3 protein, called by TCRdb with MiXCR from the multiplex PCR reads. Here the sample spans a few hundred thousand distinct CDR3 sequences, roughly 21% being singletons. Sequencing was performed on peripheral blood mononuclear cells (PBMCs), taken at new diagnosis, from a patient treated with antithyroid drugs. These receptors originate from a female donor with Graves disease.

The chain carries TRBV29-1 and TRBJ1-2, with TRBD1 as a possible D gene (6 bases). Germline V lookup: CDR1 SQVTM, CDR2 ANQGSEA. V lost 6 bases and J 4 bases, leaving 9 bases between the germline ends. The CDR3 is 11 residues long. The CDR3 DNA follows: TGCAGCGTCGCACAGGGCTATGGCTACACCTTC. It yields the protein CSVAQGYGYTF.

This clonotype was counted only a few times. V usage is TRBV5-4 and J usage is TRBJ2-7; TRBD2 matches at 16 bases. The trim removed 3 bases at V and 6 bases at J, leaving 3 bases unmatched. This CDR3 region has 15 residues. The germline V gene has CDR1 SGHNT and CDR2 YYREEE (reference sequence). DNA for the CDR3: TGTGCCAGCAGCTCCGGGACTAGCGGGAGGGCCGAGCAGTACTTC. As protein: CASSSGTSGRAEQYF.

V gene TRBV20-1 combines with J gene TRBJ1-2; the match to TRBD1 covers 9 bases. The CDR3 has 17 residues. Trimming at V came to 1 base and at J to 3 bases, leaving 12 bases not matched to a gene. The germline CDR1 and CDR2 sequences are DFQATT and SNEGSKA (reference sequence). The CDR3, as DNA: TGCAGTGCTAGAGTGGTGGTTTCGGGGACAGGGCACTATGGCTACACCTTC. Protein sequence: CSARVVVSGTGHYGYTF.

V gene TRBV7-2 combines with J gene TRBJ2-3; 7 nucleotides match TRBD1. Trimming took 2 bases from V and 3 from J; bases not matched to a gene: 5. The CDR3 extends over 15 amino acids. CDR1 is SGHTA and CDR2 is FQGNSA in the germline V gene. This CDR3 is CASSLKGAITDTQYF. The CDR3 DNA is TGTGCCAGCAGCTTAAAGGGGGCTATTACAGATACGCAGTATTTT.

The chain joins TRBV7-2 to TRBJ2-3; 14 bases are shared with TRBD2. V trimming: 5 bases; J trimming: 4 bases; junction bases outside the gene matches: 11. The V gene's germline CDR1 is SGHTA and CDR2 FQGNSA. The CDR3 has 18 amino acids. This CDR3 reads CASSPLRKTSGRADTQYF. CDR3 nucleotides: TGTGCCAGCAGCCCTCTACGGAAGACTAGCGGGAGGGCAGATACGCAGTATTTT.

V usage is TRBV7-9 and J usage is TRBJ2-3; TRBD1 agrees at 7 bases. With 4 bases clipped from V and 2 bases from J, the junction kept 9 bases outside the gene matches. CDR3 length: 16 amino acids. Germline CDR1 reads SEHNR; CDR2 reads FQNEAQ (reference sequence). The CDR3 bases are TGTGCCAGCAGCTCACGCCGGGACAGATACACAGATACGCAGTATTTT. Its translation: CASSSRRDRYTDTQYF.

This clonotype occurred many times. The chain employs TRBV6-2 or TRBV6-3 and TRBJ1-2; 7 nucleotides match TRBD1. The junction had 8 bases not matched to a gene; V was cut back by 4 bases and J by 6 bases. The length of the CDR3 is 14 residues. The V gene's germline CDR1 is MNHEY and CDR2 SVGEGT. The CDR3 nucleotides are TGTGCCAGCAGTTCGCCCCGCGGACAGGATGGCTACACCTTC. Encoded protein: CASSSPRGQDGYTF.

The chain combines TRBV5-6 with TRBJ2-7; D possibly corresponds to TRBD1 (6 bases). CDR1 is SGHDT and CDR2 is YYEEEE in the germline V gene. This CDR3 spans 15 amino acids. Trimming took off 4 bases at V and 1 base at J, with 15 bases between the two ends. The CDR3 region is CASSQGHLFSYEQYF. The CDR3 DNA reads TGTGCCAGCAGCCAGGGACACTTGTTTTCCTACGAGCAGTACTTC.

There are many counts of this clonotype. This chain uses TRBV5-1 with TRBJ2-6; D is ambiguous. Germline V gene sequence: CDR1 SGHRS, CDR2 YFSETQ. The V gene lost 0 bases and the J gene lost 0 bases, with 7 bases spanning the gap. The CDR3 is made up of 16 amino acids. CDR3 nucleotide sequence: TGCGCCAGCAGCTTGGTCGGGTCCTCTGGGGCCAACGTCCTGACTTTC. Protein sequence: CASSLVGSSGANVLTF. Based on the CDR3 plus reference TRBV5-1 and TRBJ2-6, the full variable domain is KAGVTQTPRYLIKTRGQQVTLSCSPISGHRSVSWYQQTPGQGLQFLFEYFSETQRNKGNFPGRFSGRQFSNSRSEMNVSTLELGDSALYLCASSLVGSSGANVLTFGAGSRLTVL.

DNA of the CDR3: TGCAGTGCTTCCGGGACAGGGGGCCCCTACGAGCAGTACTTC. It codes for CSASGTGGPYEQYF. The rearrangement joins TRBV20-1 to TRBJ2-7; 12 nucleotides agree with TRBD1. The CDR3 runs 14 residues. V shed 5 bases and J 2 bases; nucleotides not matched to a gene: 4. Germline CDR1 reads DFQATT; CDR2 reads SNEGSKA (reference sequence).

This clonotype was seen at least ten times. The chain uses TRBV5-4 and TRBJ2-7, with D perhaps matching TRBD2 (5 bases). Per the germline V gene, CDR1 is SGHNT and CDR2 is YYREEE (reference sequence). Trimming stripped 0 bases from V and 2 bases from J, with 9 bases between. The CDR3 spans 14 residues. The CDR3 region is CASSLGDYAYEQYF. The CDR3 DNA follows: TGTGCCAGCAGCTTGGGTGACTACGCCTACGAGCAGTACTTC.

This clonotype occurred a few times. The V and J genes are TRBV28 and TRBJ2-5; 8 bases map to TRBD1. This CDR3 has 16 amino acids. With 1 base clipped from V and 4 bases from J, the junction kept 8 bases outside the gene matches. Germline CDR1 MDHEN, CDR2 SYDVKM. CDR3 nucleotides: TGTGCCAGCAGTTTATATGGACAGGGTGGTCGAGAGACCCAGTACTTC. Residues: CASSLYGQGGRETQYF.

The sample holds many counts of this clonotype. The J gene is TRBJ2-5, the V gene TRBV2; 9 bases map to TRBD2. Germline V gene lookup returns CDR1 SNHLY and CDR2 FYNNEI. The CDR3 runs 14 residues. J lost 2 bases, V lost 2 bases, and 0 bases had no gene match. The CDR3 here is CASSETSGQETQYF. The CDR3, as DNA: TGTGCCAGCAGTGAAACTAGCGGGCAAGAGACCCAGTACTTC. The whole variable domain, filled in from reference TRBV2 and TRBJ2-5, reads EPEVTQTPSHQVTQMGQEVILRCVPISNHLYFYWYRQILGQKVEFLVSFYNNEISEKSEIFDDQFSVERPDGSNFTLKIRSTKLEDSAMYFCASSETSGQETQYFGPGTRLLVL.

This sequence joins TRBV5-1 and TRBJ2-2; 10 bases map to TRBD2. The CDR3 has 15 amino acids. The junction had 6 bases not matched to a gene; V was cut back by 4 bases and J by 6 bases. Germline assignment: CDR1 SGHRS and CDR2 YFSETQ. The CDR3: CASSPSGGPPGELFF. CDR3 bases: TGCGCCAGCAGCCCTAGCGGGGGCCCGCCCGGGGAGCTGTTTTTT.

The sample holds many counts of this clonotype. The chain combines TRBV10-1 with TRBJ2-7; 8 positions agree with TRBD2. The CDR3 spans 15 residues. Trimming at V came to 0 bases and at J to 6 bases, leaving 7 bases not matched to a gene. In germline, CDR1 is WNHNN, CDR2 SYGVQD (reference sequence). The CDR3 region has the DNA TGCGCCAGCAGTGAGTCCGGTACGGGAGGGTTCGAGCAGTACTTC. It encodes CASSESGTGGFEQYF.

This chain links TRBV2 with TRBJ2-5, with 8 bases identical to TRBD2. J lost 5 bases, V lost 8 bases, and 7 bases had no gene match. CDR3 length equals 13 residues. CDR1 SNHLY and CDR2 FYNNEI come from the germline V gene. CDR3 sequence: CASSAGGGETQYF. For the CDR3, the DNA is TGTGCCAGCTCTGCGGGGGGCGGGGAGACCCAGTACTTC. Full variable domain (rest looked up from reference TRBV2 and TRBJ2-5): EPEVTQTPSHQVTQMGQEVILRCVPISNHLYFYWYRQILGQKVEFLVSFYNNEISEKSEIFDDQFSVERPDGSNFTLKIRSTKLEDSAMYFCASSAGGGETQYFGPGTRLLVL.

This clonotype was picked up many times. The chain is built from TRBV27 and TRBJ1-3; D gene ambiguous. From germline, CDR1 is MNHEY and CDR2 SMNVEV (reference sequence). V lost 7 bases to trimming and J lost 4 bases, with 5 bases between them. CDR3 length equals 11 residues. For the CDR3, the DNA is TGTGCCAGCACTGACGGAAACACCATATATTTT. This encodes CASTDGNTIYF.

This clonotype was detected ten times or more. This rearrangement joins TRBV11-2 to TRBJ2-5; D assignment may be TRBD1 or TRBD2 (5 bases each). Germline V gene sequence: CDR1 SGHAT, CDR2 FQNNGV. CDR3 length: 14 amino acids. V was pared by 2 bases and J by 3 bases, with 10 bases between. Here the CDR3 reads CASSLRGAKETQYF. The CDR3 DNA reads as TGTGCCAGCAGCTTAAGGGGAGCTAAAGAGACCCAGTACTTC.